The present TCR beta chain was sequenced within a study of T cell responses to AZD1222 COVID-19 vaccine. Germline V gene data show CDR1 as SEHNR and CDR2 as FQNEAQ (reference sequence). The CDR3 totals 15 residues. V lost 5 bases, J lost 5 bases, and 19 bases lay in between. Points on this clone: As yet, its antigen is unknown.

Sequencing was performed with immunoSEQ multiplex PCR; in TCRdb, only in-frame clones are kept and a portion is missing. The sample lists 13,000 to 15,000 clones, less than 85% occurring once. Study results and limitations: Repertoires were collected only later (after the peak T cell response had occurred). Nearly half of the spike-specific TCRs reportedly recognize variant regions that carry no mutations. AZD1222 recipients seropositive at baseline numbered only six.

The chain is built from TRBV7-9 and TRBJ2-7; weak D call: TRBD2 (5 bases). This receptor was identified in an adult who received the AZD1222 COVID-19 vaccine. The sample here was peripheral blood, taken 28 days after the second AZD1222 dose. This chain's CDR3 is CASSPTQREIDEQYF. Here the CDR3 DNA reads TGTGCCAGCAGCCCAACGCAGAGGGAGATCGACGAGCAGTACTTC.